Described below is a single TCR beta chain sequence and its context. This specimen includes other DNA sequences encoding the same CDR3. Germline V gene sequence: CDR1 KGHSH, CDR2 LQKENI. The CDR3 loop spans 15 amino acids. The trim removed 3 bases at V and 1 base at J, leaving 0 bases unmatched. The data stem from a study of blood T cell repertoires in COVID-19. At the level of the study: From T cells, B-cell-depleted T cells, or PBMCs came the material, which was cDNA or gDNA.

Per the authors' pipeline: It was from reference gene primer amplification that nucleated cell counts were estimated. The method was immunoSEQ multiplex PCR; TCRdb's version includes in-frame clones alone and lacks a portion of them. V and J calls plus clone size are reproduced from that table; the DNA served to infer D and trimming. Of more than 150,000 clones in the sample, more than 70% were seen once. Sequencing was done on a sample of peripheral blood. This chain joins TRBV18 and TRBJ1-5; 10 bases are a match to TRBD1. This TCR came from a woman older than 75 with active or convalescent COVID-19. The chain's CDR3 is CASSPGQGSNQPQHF. DNA for the CDR3: TGTGCCAGCTCACCGGGACAGGGGAGCAATCAGCCCCAGCATTTT.